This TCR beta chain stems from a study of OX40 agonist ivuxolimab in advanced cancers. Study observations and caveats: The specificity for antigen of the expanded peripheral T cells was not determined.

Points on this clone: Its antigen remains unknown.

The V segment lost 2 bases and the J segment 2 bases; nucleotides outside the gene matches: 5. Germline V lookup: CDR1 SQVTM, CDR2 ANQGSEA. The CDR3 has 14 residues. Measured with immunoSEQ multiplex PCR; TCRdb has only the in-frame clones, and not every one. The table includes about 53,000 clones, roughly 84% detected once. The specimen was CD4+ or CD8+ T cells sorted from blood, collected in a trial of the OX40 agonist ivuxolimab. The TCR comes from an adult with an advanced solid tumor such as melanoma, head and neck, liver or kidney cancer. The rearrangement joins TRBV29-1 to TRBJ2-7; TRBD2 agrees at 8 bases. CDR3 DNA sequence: TGCAGCGTTGAATGGTTAGCGGGGACCTACGAGCAGTACTTC. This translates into CSVEWLAGTYEQYF.